This TCR beta chain was observed in a study of cytomegalovirus exposure and HLA in healthy donors. This clone occurred once. Other DNA sequences in this specimen translate into the identical CDR3. In the PCR, 60 Vbeta and 13 Jbeta primers were used. The protocol was immunoSEQ multiplex PCR, while the TCRdb copy is restricted to in-frame clones and leaves out a portion. Found here are tens of thousands of clones, 76% of them singletons; the top ten hold 1.4%. CDR3 length equals 14 residues. Deletions cut 6 bases from V and 0 bases from J, with 8 bases between. Looked up from germline, CDR1 is LNHDA and CDR2 is SQIVND (reference sequence).

This sequence originates from a male donor in good health and CMV-seronegative. The chain employs TRBV19 and TRBJ1-4, with no clear D. The specimen sequenced was PBMCs. The CDR3 here is CASRRAATNEKLFF. The CDR3 DNA sequence: TGTGCCAGTAGGAGAGCTGCAACTAATGAAAAACTGTTTTTT.